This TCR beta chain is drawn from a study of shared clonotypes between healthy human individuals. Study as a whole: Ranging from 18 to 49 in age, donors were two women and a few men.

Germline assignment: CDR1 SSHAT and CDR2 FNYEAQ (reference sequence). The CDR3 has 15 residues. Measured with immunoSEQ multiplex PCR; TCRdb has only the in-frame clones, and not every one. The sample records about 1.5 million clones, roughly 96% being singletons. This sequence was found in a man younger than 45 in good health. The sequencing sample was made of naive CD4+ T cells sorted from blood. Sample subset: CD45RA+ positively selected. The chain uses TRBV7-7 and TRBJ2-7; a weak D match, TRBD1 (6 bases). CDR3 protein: CASPFRDTRSYEQYF. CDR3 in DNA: TGTGCTAGCCCTTTTCGGGACACGAGGAGCTACGAGCAGTACTTC.